The 30 T cell receptor beta chains below come from one sample, sequenced in a study of T cell responses to AZD1222 COVID-19 vaccine. Clones were sequenced by immunoSEQ multiplex PCR, and TCRdb holds only the in-frame ones, with some missing. Found here are more than 60,000 clones, roughly 85% of them singletons; the top ten hold 1.3%. This material consisted of peripheral blood, taken 28 days after the second AZD1222 dose. These receptors all come from an adult who received the AZD1222 COVID-19 vaccine.

This CDR3 reads CASSPGRVYEQYF. The DNA for the CDR3 is TGTGCCAGCAGCCCCGGACGGGTCTACGAGCAGTACTTC. V and J are TRBV7-2 and TRBJ2-7; no definite D call. The CDR3 is 13 amino acids. Germline CDR1 is SGHTA and CDR2 is FQGNSA. Trimming took 5 bases from V and 3 from J, leaving 11 bases between them. Variable domain in full (rest from reference TRBV7-2 and TRBJ2-7): GAGVSQSPSNKVTEKGKDVELRCDPISGHTALYWYRQSLGQGLEFLIYFQGNSAPDKSGLPSDRFSAERTGGSVSTLTIQRTQQEDSAVYLCASSPGRVYEQYFGPGTRLTVT.

The V call is TRBV30, the J call TRBJ2-5; D is ambiguous. Trimming pared 2 bases from V and 2 bases from J, leaving 15 bases between. Germline V gene sequence: CDR1 GTSNPN, CDR2 SVGIG (reference sequence). The CDR3 totals 15 residues. CDR3 region: CAWSRPGPVQETQYF. The CDR3 bases are TGTGCCTGGAGTCGCCCTGGACCTGTACAAGAGACCCAGTACTTC.

This chain uses TRBV4-3 with TRBJ1-6; D is undetermined. V was clipped by 0 bases and J by 6 bases, with 6 bases between them. This CDR3 comprises 14 residues. CDR1 is LGHNA and CDR2 is YSLEER in the germline V gene. CDR3 protein: CASSQEHLNSPLHF. CDR3 bases: TGCGCCAGCAGCCAAGAACACCTTAATTCACCCCTCCACTTT.

The genes are TRBV6-2 or TRBV6-3 and TRBJ1-1; TRBD1 might be the D (5 bases). The CDR3 is made up of 13 amino acids. Per germline, CDR1 MNHEY and CDR2 SVGEGT. V lost 4 bases and J 0 bases, leaving 6 bases between the germline ends. The CDR3 DNA sequence: TGTGCCAGCAGTTGGACACTGAACACTGAAGCTTTCTTT. It specifies CASSWTLNTEAFF.

CDR3 loop: CVRSWKTGDTEAFF. CDR3 nucleotide sequence: TGTGTCAGAAGCTGGAAGACAGGCGACACTGAAGCTTTCTTT. The rearrangement joins TRBV7-5 to TRBJ1-1; the table assigns TRBD1, which was not confirmed against the DNA. TRBV7-5 is a pseudogene locus. The CDR3 runs to 14 residues.

The V gene is TRBV5-6, the J gene TRBJ1-5; weak D call: TRBD1 (6 bases). The germline CDR1 and CDR2 sequences are SGHDT and YYEEEE. The CDR3 is made up of 16 amino acids. The V end lost 4 bases, the J end lost 1 base, and 15 bases lay between the germline ends. CDR3 residues: CASSRGGRTSNQPQHF. DNA for the CDR3: TGTGCCAGCAGCCGCGGGGGCAGAACGAGCAATCAGCCCCAGCATTTT.

The chain has TRBV30 and TRBJ2-5, with 9 bases matching TRBD2. Germline lookup yields CDR1 GTSNPN and CDR2 SVGIG (reference sequence). With V trimmed by 5 bases and J by 1 base, 2 bases remained unmatched. The CDR3 extends over 13 amino acids. CDR3 DNA sequence: TGTGCCTGGGGTAGCGGGGGCCAAGAGACCCAGTACTTC. Its translation: CAWGSGGQETQYF.

CDR3 nucleotide sequence: TGTGCCAGCATCCGACGGTGGCGAGGCGAGACCAACCCCCAGGGTAATGAGCAGTTCTTC. Protein sequence: CASIRRWRGETNPQGNEQFF. V and J are TRBV6-9 and TRBJ2-1; a weak D match, TRBD1 (5 bases). Germline V gives CDR1 MNHGY, CDR2 SVAAGI. V gave up 7 bases and J gave up 7 bases, with 35 bases separating them. This CDR3 has 20 amino acids.

The rearrangement uses TRBV2 and TRBJ2-5; 9 bases are shared with TRBD2. CDR1 SNHLY and CDR2 FYNNEI come from the germline V gene. The CDR3 covers 15 residues. V trimming: 6 bases; J trimming: 5 bases; junction bases outside the gene matches: 10. CDR3 nucleotides: TGTGCCAGCAGGAGGGGCCCTAGCGGGACGGAGACCCAGTACTTC. It translates to CASRRGPSGTETQYF.

The V and J genes are TRBV4-1 and TRBJ1-3; tentative D call: TRBD1 (5 bases). The length of the CDR3 is 15 residues. V lost 4 bases and J lost 0, with 10 bases in between. The germline V gene encodes CDR1 MGHRA and CDR2 YSYEKL. CDR3 coding DNA: TGCGCCAGCAGCCCCAGTAGGGGCTCTGGAAACACCATATATTTT. Translated: CASSPSRGSGNTIYF.

The rearrangement links TRBV29-1 to TRBJ1-2; possibly TRBD1 for D (5 bases). The V gene's germline CDR1 is SQVTM and CDR2 ANQGSEA. Trimming pared 1 base from V and 6 bases from J, leaving 9 bases between. The CDR3 consists of 12 residues. The CDR3 DNA follows: TGCAGCGTTGAAGCCCGGGGGGATGGCTACACCTTC. Translated: CSVEARGDGYTF.

This clone was seen just once. In DNA form, the CDR3 reads TGTGCCAGCAGTGTGCAAGGGACAGGGAACGAGCAGTACTTC. Amino acid sequence: CASSVQGTGNEQYF. The rearrangement joins TRBV14 to TRBJ2-7; 9 bases are a match to TRBD1. V gave up 6 bases and J gave up 5 bases; unmatched junction bases: 8. This CDR3 is built from 14 residues. Per the germline V gene, CDR1 is SGHDN and CDR2 is FVKESK.

The chain links TRBV29-1 to TRBJ2-7; D ambiguous. CDR1 and CDR2 (germline): SQVTM, ANQGSEA. The CDR3 extends over 12 amino acids. Between the trimmed V and J ends, which lost 7 bases and 3 bases, there was a span of 13 bases. In nucleotides, the CDR3 is TGCAGCGCCGTAAGCCCAAACTACGAGCAGTACTTC. Its translation: CSAVSPNYEQYF.

CDR3 region: CASSLGLALPSYEQYF. CDR3 coding DNA: TGTGCCAGCAGCCTCGGACTAGCGTTACCATCCTACGAGCAGTACTTC. The chain employs TRBV7-9 and TRBJ2-7; 9 nucleotides agree with TRBD2. This CDR3 region has 16 residues. The V segment lost 5 bases and the J segment 1 base; nucleotides outside the gene matches: 9. The germline gives CDR1 SEHNR, CDR2 FQNEAQ (reference sequence).

This clone was observed once. V is TRBV7-9 and J is TRBJ2-1; TRBD2 might be the D (6 bases). There are 15 residues in the CDR3. Trimming cost V 5 bases and J 0 bases, with 11 bases left between them. Per germline, CDR1 SEHNR and CDR2 FQNEAQ (reference sequence). In nucleotides, the CDR3 is TGTGCCAGCAGCAGGAGGGGTGGCTCCTACAATGAGCAGTTCTTC. The encoded protein is CASSRRGGSYNEQFF.

V is TRBV5-6 and J is TRBJ2-3, with TRBD1 as a possible D gene (6 bases). The V end lost 3 bases, the J end lost 12 bases, and 17 bases lay between the germline ends. The CDR3 runs to 13 residues. Germline V gene sequence: CDR1 SGHDT, CDR2 YYEEEE. The CDR3: CASSSSGTIHQYF. The CDR3 region has the DNA TGTGCCAGCAGCTCCTCCGGGACAATCCATCAGTATTTT.

The V and J genes are TRBV7-8 and TRBJ1-1; D perhaps matches TRBD1 (5 bases). Germline-derived CDR1 and CDR2 are SGHVS and FQNEAQ. Trimming removed 0 bases at V and 8 bases at J, with 25 bases between. The CDR3 contains 18 residues. The chain's CDR3 is CASSLASYSGTRPREAFF. In DNA, the CDR3 is TGTGCCAGCAGCTTAGCAAGCTACTCCGGGACGAGGCCGCGAGAAGCTTTCTTT.

The gene calls are TRBV28 and TRBJ1-5; maybe TRBD1 (6 bases). Germline values: CDR1 MDHEN, CDR2 SYDVKM. This CDR3 comprises 16 residues. Trimming pared 5 bases from V and 4 bases from J, leaving 18 bases between. The CDR3 here is CASSLAQGSENQPQHF. DNA for the CDR3: TGTGCCAGCAGTCTGGCACAGGGTTCTGAAAATCAGCCCCAGCATTTT.

The chain couples TRBV7-9 to TRBJ2-2; no firm D call. V was cut by 5 bases and J by 7 bases, with 8 bases left in between. Germline lookup yields CDR1 SEHNR and CDR2 FQNEAQ (reference sequence). The CDR3 is 12 residues long. CDR3 amino acids: CASSHPNGELFF. The CDR3 DNA follows: TGTGCCAGCAGCCACCCAAACGGGGAGCTGTTTTTT.

This clone came up once. The chain links TRBV27 to TRBJ2-5; D tentatively reads TRBD1 or TRBD2 (5 bases each). Trimming took off 5 bases at V and 5 bases at J, with 21 bases between the two ends. CDR3 length: 16 amino acids. CDR1 is MNHEY and CDR2 is SMNVEV in the germline V gene (reference sequence). The CDR3 bases are TGTGCCAGCAGTCCCACGGGGCGGTCCCCCGGGGAGACCCAGTACTTC. It yields the protein CASSPTGRSPGETQYF.

This clone was counted between two and nine times. This chain connects TRBV10-3 to TRBJ1-2, with a weak D call TRBD1 (5 bases). CDR1 ENHRY and CDR2 SYGVKD come from the germline V gene. This CDR3 has 13 amino acids. Trimming left V 4 bases short and J 0 bases short, with 6 bases between. The chain's CDR3 is CAISGTTNYGYTF. CDR3 in DNA: TGTGCCATCAGTGGGACAACTAACTATGGCTACACCTTC.

The chain joins TRBV14 to TRBJ2-7, with 8 bases identical to TRBD1. The V gene end was trimmed by 4 bases and the J gene end by 1 base; junction bases not matched to a gene: 3. Per the germline V gene, CDR1 is SGHDN and CDR2 is FVKESK. This CDR3 spans 14 amino acids. The CDR3 DNA reads as TGTGCCAGCAGCCTAGGACAGGGTTCCTACGAGCAGTACTTC. Encoded protein: CASSLGQGSYEQYF. The full variable domain, its missing parts supplied by reference TRBV14 and TRBJ2-7, is EAGVTQFPSHSVIEKGQTVTLRCDPISGHDNLYWYRRVMGKEIKFLLHFVKESKQDESGMPNNRFLAERTGGTYSTLKVQPAELEDSGVYFCASSLGQGSYEQYFGPGTRLTVT.

This chain joins TRBV20-1 and TRBJ2-1, with 9 bases aligning to TRBD2. Germline V gene data show CDR1 as DFQATT and CDR2 as SNEGSKA (reference sequence). This CDR3 comprises 11 residues. Here the CDR3 reads CRTSGGNEQFF. The CDR3 region has the DNA TGCAGGACTAGCGGAGGCAATGAGCAGTTCTTC.

V gene TRBV19 combines with J gene TRBJ1-4; a possible D gene is TRBD1 (6 bases). V shed 8 bases and J shed 8 bases, with 15 bases lying between them. The CDR3 loop spans 13 amino acids. From germline, CDR1 is LNHDA and CDR2 SQIVND (reference sequence). The CDR3 loop is CASEQGSGEKLFF. CDR3 nucleotide sequence: TGTGCCAGTGAACAGGGTTCGGGGGAAAAACTGTTTTTT.

The rearrangement links TRBV15 to TRBJ2-5, with 7 bases identical to TRBD2. The CDR3 loop spans 14 amino acids. V gave up 2 bases and J gave up 4 bases; unmatched junction bases: 4. Germline CDR1 and CDR2: LNHNV and YYDKDF (reference sequence). For the CDR3, the DNA is TGTGCCACCAGCAGACCCCCGGGAGGAGAGACCCAGTACTTC. It is translated as CATSRPPGGETQYF.

This clone was detected once. The chain joins TRBV6-2 or TRBV6-3 to TRBJ2-1; maybe TRBD2 (8 bases). Germline V CDR1 and CDR2: MNHEY, SVGEGT. V was shortened by 2 bases and J by 5 bases, with 19 bases between the two germline ends. CDR3 size: 17 residues. Written as DNA, the CDR3 is TGTGCCAGCAGTTACCCCAGGGGGAGCGGGAGAGACAATGAGCAGTTCTTC. Protein sequence: CASSYPRGSGRDNEQFF.

This clone was seen just once. This chain uses TRBV4-3 with TRBJ1-1, with D maybe TRBD1 (6 bases). V gave up 0 bases and J gave up 3 bases, with 17 bases separating them. Germline assignment: CDR1 LGHNA and CDR2 YSLEER. This CDR3 is built from 17 residues. CDR3 DNA: TGCGCCAGCAGCCAAGACCGGCCGACAGGTGGGGACACTGAAGCTTTCTTT. Residues: CASSQDRPTGGDTEAFF.

V and J are TRBV9 and TRBJ2-1; D is perhaps TRBD1 (6 bases). The CDR3 covers 15 residues. The germline gives CDR1 SGDLS, CDR2 YYNGEE. V gave up 2 bases and J gave up 2 bases, with 11 bases separating them. The CDR3 sequence is CASSVQTGTYNEQFF. The DNA of the CDR3 is TGTGCCAGCAGCGTTCAGACAGGAACCTACAATGAGCAGTTCTTC.

In nucleotides, the CDR3 is TGTGCCAGCAGCTTGGGGGGGCGGCTGTTTTTT. This gives the protein CASSLGGRLFF. The rearrangement links TRBV7-6 to TRBJ2-2; tentative D call: TRBD2 (7 bases). V was pared by 3 bases and J by 13 bases, with 9 bases between. CDR1 is SGHVS and CDR2 is FNYEAQ in the germline V gene. The CDR3 covers 11 residues.

V usage is TRBV6-5 and J usage is TRBJ2-3, with D tentatively TRBD2 (5 bases). Germline loops: CDR1 MNHEY, CDR2 SVGAGI. The germline V and J ends were trimmed by 7 bases and 6 bases, with 20 bases remaining between them. This CDR3 region has 15 residues. Here the CDR3 DNA reads TGTGCCAGCACCCAGACACGGACGGAGGTGGATACGCAGTATTTT. Amino acids: CASTQTRTEVDTQYF.